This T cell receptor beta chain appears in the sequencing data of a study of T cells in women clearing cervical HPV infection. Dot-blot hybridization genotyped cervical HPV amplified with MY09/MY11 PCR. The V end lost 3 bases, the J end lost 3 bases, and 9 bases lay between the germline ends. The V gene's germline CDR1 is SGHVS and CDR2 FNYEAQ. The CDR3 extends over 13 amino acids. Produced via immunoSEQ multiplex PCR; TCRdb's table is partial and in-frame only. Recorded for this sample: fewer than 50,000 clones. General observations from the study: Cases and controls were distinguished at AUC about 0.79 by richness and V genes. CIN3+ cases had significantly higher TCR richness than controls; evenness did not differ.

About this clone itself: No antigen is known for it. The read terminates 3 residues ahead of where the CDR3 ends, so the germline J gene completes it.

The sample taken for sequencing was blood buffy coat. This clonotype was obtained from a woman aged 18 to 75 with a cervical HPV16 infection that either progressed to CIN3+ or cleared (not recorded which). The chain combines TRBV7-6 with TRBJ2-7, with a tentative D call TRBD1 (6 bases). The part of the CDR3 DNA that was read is TGTGCCAGCAGCTTGGAACAGGGCTACGAG. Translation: CASSLEQGYE. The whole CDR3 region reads CASSLEQGYEQYF.